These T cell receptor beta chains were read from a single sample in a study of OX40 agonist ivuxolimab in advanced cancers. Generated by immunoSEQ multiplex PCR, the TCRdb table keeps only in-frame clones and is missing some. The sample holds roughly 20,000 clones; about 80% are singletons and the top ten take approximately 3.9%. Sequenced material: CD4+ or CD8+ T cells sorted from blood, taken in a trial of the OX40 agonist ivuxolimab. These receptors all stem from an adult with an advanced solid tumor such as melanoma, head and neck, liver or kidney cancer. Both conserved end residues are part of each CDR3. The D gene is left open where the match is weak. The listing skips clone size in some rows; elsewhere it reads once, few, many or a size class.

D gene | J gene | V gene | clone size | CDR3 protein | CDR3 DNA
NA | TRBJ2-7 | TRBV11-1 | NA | CASSFGTFGSYEQYF | TGTGCCAGCAGCTTTGGGACTTTTGGTTCCTACGAGCAGTACTTC
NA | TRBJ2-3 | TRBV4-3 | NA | CASSRANTDTQYF | TGCGCCAGCAGCCGAGCCAACACAGATACGCAGTATTTT
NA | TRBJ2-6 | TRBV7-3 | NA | CASSLRTGGGANVLTF | TGTGCCAGCAGCTTACGGACCGGAGGAGGGGCCAACGTCCTGACTTTC
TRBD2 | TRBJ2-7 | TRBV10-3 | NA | CAIKGAGGTVYEQYF | TGTGCCATCAAGGGAGCGGGAGGGACTGTTTACGAGCAGTACTTC
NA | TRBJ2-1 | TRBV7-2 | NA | CASSLVIRTDQFF | TGTGCCAGCAGCTTAGTCATCAGGACAGATCAGTTCTTC
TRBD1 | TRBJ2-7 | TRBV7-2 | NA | CASSSSGQPDYEQYF | TGTGCCAGCAGCTCATCGGGACAGCCAGACTACGAGCAGTACTTC
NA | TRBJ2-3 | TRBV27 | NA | CASSLEGVSTDTQYF | TGTGCCAGCAGTTTAGAAGGGGTTAGCACAGATACGCAGTATTTT
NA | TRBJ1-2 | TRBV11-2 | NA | CASSFRDGYTF | TGTGCCAGCAGTTTCAGGGATGGCTACACCTTC
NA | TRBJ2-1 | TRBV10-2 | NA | CASRTRGEQFF | TGCGCCAGTCGGACCCGGGGTGAGCAGTTCTTC
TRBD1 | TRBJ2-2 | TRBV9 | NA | CASSVRRGQTGELFF | TGTGCCAGCAGCGTGAGAAGGGGGCAAACCGGGGAGCTGTTTTTT
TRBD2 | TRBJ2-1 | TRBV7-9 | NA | CASSLVSGRGSKQFF | TGTGCCAGCAGCCTAGTTAGCGGGCGCGGCAGTAAGCAGTTCTTC
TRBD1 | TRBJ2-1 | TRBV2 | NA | CASSEQGAMNNEQFF | TGTGCCAGCAGTGAGCAGGGGGCTATGAACAATGAGCAGTTCTTC
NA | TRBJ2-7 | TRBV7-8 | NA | CASSLSGSTYEQYF | TGTGCCAGCAGCTTAAGTGGCAGCACCTACGAGCAGTACTTC
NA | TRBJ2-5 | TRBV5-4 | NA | CASSLVLHQETQYF | TGTGCCAGCAGCTTGGTCCTACACCAAGAGACCCAGTACTTC
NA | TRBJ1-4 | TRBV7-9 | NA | CASSLDQGGNEKLFF | TGTGCCAGCAGCTTAGATCAGGGCGGAAATGAAAAACTGTTTTTT
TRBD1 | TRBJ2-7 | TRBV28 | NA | CASRDRDRPTYEQYF | TGTGCCAGCAGGGACCGGGACAGGCCTACCTACGAGCAGTACTTC
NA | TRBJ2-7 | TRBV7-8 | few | CASSPFVYPYPGEQYF | TGTGCCAGCAGCCCATTTGTCTACCCTTATCCGGGGGAGCAGTACTTC
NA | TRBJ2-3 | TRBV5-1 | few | CASSPDSPTDTQYF | TGCGCCAGCAGCCCGGACAGCCCCACAGATACGCAGTATTTT
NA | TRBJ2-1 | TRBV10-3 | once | CAIEGSGNGEQFF | TGTGCCATCGAAGGTAGCGGCAACGGAGAGCAGTTCTTC
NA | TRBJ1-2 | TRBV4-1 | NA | CASSQDPGYVYTF | TGCGCCAGCAGCCAAGACCCAGGATACGTCTACACCTTC
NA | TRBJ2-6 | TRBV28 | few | CASLSPGANVLTF | TGTGCCAGCTTATCCCCTGGGGCCAACGTCCTGACTTTC
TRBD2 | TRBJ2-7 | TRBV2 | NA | CASSGVAGGNYEQYF | TGTGCCAGCAGTGGGGTAGCGGGAGGAAACTACGAGCAGTACTTC
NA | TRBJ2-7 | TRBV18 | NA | CASSPGTGPYEQYF | TGTGCCAGCTCACCCGGTACAGGCCCCTACGAGCAGTACTTC
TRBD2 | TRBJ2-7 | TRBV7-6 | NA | CASRLREGSSYEQYF | TGTGCCAGCCGCCTGCGGGAGGGTAGCTCCTACGAGCAGTACTTC
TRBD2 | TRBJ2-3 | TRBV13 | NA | CASSLAGTSNTDTQYF | TGTGCCAGCAGCTTGGCCGGGACTAGCAACACAGATACGCAGTATTTT
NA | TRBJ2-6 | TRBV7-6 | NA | CASSPWGSGANVLTF | TGTGCCAGCAGCCCGTGGGGCTCTGGGGCCAACGTCCTGACTTTC
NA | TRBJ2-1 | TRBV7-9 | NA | CASSLQFQSSYNEQFF | TGTGCCAGCAGCTTACAATTCCAGAGCTCCTACAATGAGCAGTTCTTC
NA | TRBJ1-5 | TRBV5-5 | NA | CASSPIPGQLNQPQHF | TGTGCCAGCAGCCCGATTCCGGGACAATTGAATCAGCCCCAGCATTTT
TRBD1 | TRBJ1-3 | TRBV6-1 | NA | CASSVRGGQGAGNTIYF | TGTGCCAGCAGTGTCAGGGGCGGACAGGGAGCGGGAAACACCATATATTTT
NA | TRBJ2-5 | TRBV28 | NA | CASSLNGGGETQYF | TGTGCCAGCAGTCTAAACGGAGGAGGAGAGACCCAGTACTTC
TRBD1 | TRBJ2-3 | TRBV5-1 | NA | CASSSGDRGRPPDTQYF | TGCGCCAGCAGCTCGGGGGACAGGGGCCGTCCCCCAGATACGCAGTATTTT
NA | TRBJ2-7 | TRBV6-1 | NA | CASGYDRFSYEQYF | TGTGCCTCCGGTTACGACAGGTTTTCCTACGAGCAGTACTTC
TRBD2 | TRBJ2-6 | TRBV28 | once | CASRRGGTGANVLTF | TGTGCCAGTCGCCGGGGGGGCACTGGGGCCAACGTCCTGACTTTC
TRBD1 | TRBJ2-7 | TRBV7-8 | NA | CASSGGTGGVYEQYF | TGTGCCAGCAGCGGAGGGACAGGGGGCGTCTACGAGCAGTACTTC
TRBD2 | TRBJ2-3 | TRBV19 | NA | CASTSGSTDTQYF | TGTGCCAGCACTAGCGGCAGCACAGATACGCAGTATTTT
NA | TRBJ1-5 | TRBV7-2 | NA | CASSSGRLNQPQHF | TGTGCCAGCAGCTCCGGGAGGCTCAATCAGCCCCAGCATTTT
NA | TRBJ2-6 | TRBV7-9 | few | CASSANSGANVLTF | TGTGCCAGCAGCGCGAACTCTGGGGCCAACGTCCTGACTTTC
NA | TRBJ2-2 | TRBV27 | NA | CASSSRPGNTGELFF | TGTGCCAGCAGTTCCCGTCCGGGGAACACCGGGGAGCTGTTTTTT
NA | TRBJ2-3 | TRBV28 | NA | CASSSGVDTQYF | TGTGCCAGCAGTTCTGGCGTAGATACGCAGTATTTT
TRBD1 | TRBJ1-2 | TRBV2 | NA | CAGTGANGYTF | TGTGCCGGTACAGGGGCCAATGGCTACACCTTC
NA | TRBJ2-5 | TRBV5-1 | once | CASSLRLQETQYF | TGCGCCAGCAGCTTGCGACTGCAAGAGACCCAGTACTTC
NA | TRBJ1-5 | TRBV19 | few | CASSFQTGASNQPQHF | TGTGCCAGTAGTTTCCAAACAGGAGCCTCCAATCAGCCCCAGCATTTT
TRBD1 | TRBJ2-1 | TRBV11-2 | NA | CASSQTRQGVSYNEQFF | TGTGCCAGCAGCCAAACCAGACAGGGGGTGTCCTACAATGAGCAGTTCTTC
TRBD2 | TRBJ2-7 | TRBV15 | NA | CATSRTTSGAYEQYF | TGTGCCACCAGCAGAACTACTAGCGGGGCCTACGAGCAGTACTTC
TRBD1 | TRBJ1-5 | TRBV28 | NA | CASRTQGQNQPQHF | TGTGCCAGCAGGACACAGGGACAGAATCAGCCCCAGCATTTT
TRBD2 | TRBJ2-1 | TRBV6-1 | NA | CASSPGGRDEQFF | TGTGCCAGCAGTCCGGGAGGGAGGGACGAGCAGTTCTTC
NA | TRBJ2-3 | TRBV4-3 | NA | CASSQAPPDVGSSDAQYF | TGCGCCAGCAGCCAAGCTCCCCCTGACGTGGGATCGTCAGATGCGCAGTATTTT